What follows are 23 T cell receptor beta chains derived from one specimen sequenced in a study of cytomegalovirus exposure and HLA in healthy donors. The primer mix had 60 Vbeta and 13 Jbeta primers. Clones were read by immunoSEQ multiplex PCR, and TCRdb kept only the in-frame ones, dropping some. The repertoire holds roughly 230,000 clones, with approximately 84% as singletons. Sequencing was performed on PBMCs. All receptors come from a girl aged 2 to 10 in good health and CMV-seronegative.

In the case of this clone: One end of the junction varies from germline; a read error may be responsible. J is TRBJ1-2 and V is TRBV7-2; 8 bases map to TRBD1. The CDR3 length is 13 residues. Germline V lookup: CDR1 SGHTA, CDR2 FQGNSA. The CDR3 DNA sequence: TGTGCCAGCAACTTAGGACAGGGTTATGGCTACACCTTC. Residues: CASNLGQGYGYTF. Full variable domain (missing parts from reference TRBV7-2 and TRBJ1-2): GAGVSQSPSNKVTEKGKDVELRCDPISGHTALYWYRQSLGQGLEFLIYFQGNSAPDKSGLPSDRFSAERTGGSVSTLTIQRTQQEDSAVYLCASNLGQGYGYTFGSGTRLTVV.

The chain couples TRBV28 to TRBJ2-4, with D perhaps TRBD2 (7 bases). The length of the CDR3 is 16 residues. Germline CDR1 and CDR2: MDHEN and SYDVKM. Trimming removed 7 bases at V and 1 base at J, with 17 bases between. For the CDR3, the DNA is TGTGCCAGCACCCTAGGGGGGGCCAAGGCCAAAAACATTCAGTACTTC. Residues: CASTLGGAKAKNIQYF.

The V and J genes are TRBV27 and TRBJ1-1, with no clear D. This CDR3 comprises 13 residues. Germline-derived CDR1 and CDR2 are MNHEY and SMNVEV (reference sequence). The V gene lost 4 bases and the J gene lost 3 bases, with 9 bases spanning the gap. The chain's CDR3 is CASSYREDTEAFF. Written as DNA, the CDR3 is TGTGCCAGCAGTTATAGGGAGGACACTGAAGCTTTCTTT.

J is TRBJ2-3 and V is TRBV7-2, with D tentatively TRBD1 (7 bases). The V end was cut by 5 bases, the J end by 4 bases, with 10 bases between. Germline V gives CDR1 SGHTA, CDR2 FQGNSA. This CDR3 contains 13 residues. CDR3 sequence (DNA): TGTGCCAGCAGCCAGGGGGGATCAGATACGCAGTATTTT. It yields the protein CASSQGGSDTQYF.

This chain links TRBV18 with TRBJ2-3; 7 nucleotides align to TRBD1. Germline loops: CDR1 KGHSH, CDR2 LQKENI. This CDR3 is built from 16 residues. With 0 bases clipped from V and 2 bases from J, the junction kept 5 bases outside the gene matches. The CDR3 bases are TGTGCCAGCTCACCACCGGTCAGGGGGAACACAGATACGCAGTATTTT. Translated: CASSPPVRGNTDTQYF.

The chain carries TRBV9 and TRBJ2-5, with D maybe TRBD1 (6 bases). The J call is in doubt because the DNA end fits TRBJ2-7 better. The CDR3 is 16 amino acids. The V gene's germline CDR1 is SGDLS and CDR2 YYNGEE. The chain's CDR3 is CASSPLGTQLSYEQYF. The CDR3 nucleotides read TGTGCCAGCAGCCCACTCGGGACACAGCTCTCCTACGAGCAGTACTTC.

The gene calls are TRBV7-9 and TRBJ1-1; TRBD1 is a possible D gene (6 bases). Trimming took off 4 bases at V and 1 base at J, with 13 bases between the two ends. Germline CDR1 is SEHNR and CDR2 is FQNEAQ (reference sequence). The CDR3 length is 15 residues. The CDR3 here is CASSSPTTGNTEAFF. The CDR3 DNA reads as TGTGCCAGCAGCTCGCCAACGACAGGGAACACTGAAGCTTTCTTT.

The chain employs TRBV6-5 and TRBJ1-4, with TRBD1 matching 8 bases. Germline V gene data show CDR1 as MNHEY and CDR2 as SVGAGI. CDR3 size: 15 residues. The J segment lost 9 bases and the V segment lost 5 bases, leaving 11 bases of the junction unmatched. CDR3 sequence reads: CASSGRFGTGQKLFF. The CDR3 coding sequence is TGTGCCAGCAGTGGACGGTTTGGGACAGGTCAAAAACTGTTTTTT.

The chain is built from TRBV20-1 and TRBJ2-1, with D maybe TRBD2 (5 bases). This CDR3 is built from 11 residues. Germline CDR1 is DFQATT and CDR2 is SNEGSKA (reference sequence). Trimming left V 3 bases short and J 6 bases short, with 6 bases between. The CDR3 region is CSASAGNEQFF. The CDR3 DNA reads as TGCAGTGCTAGCGCGGGCAATGAGCAGTTCTTC.

The gene calls are TRBV30 and TRBJ2-7; D remains unclear. The CDR3 has 14 residues. The V end lost 0 bases, the J end lost 2 bases, and 11 bases lay between the germline ends. Germline V gene data show CDR1 as GTSNPN and CDR2 as SVGIG (reference sequence). CDR3 nucleotide sequence: TGTGCCTGGAGTGTAGAAGCCTCCCCCTACGAGCAGTACTTC. Its translation is CAWSVEASPYEQYF.

The chain is built from TRBV18 and TRBJ1-1, with D perhaps TRBD1 (6 bases). With 1 base removed from V and 4 bases from J, the gap between germline ends came to 13 bases. The CDR3 is 15 amino acids. The germline V gene encodes CDR1 KGHSH and CDR2 LQKENI. As DNA, the CDR3 is TGTGCCAGCTCACCACGAAGGGACACGGTCACTGAAGCTTTCTTT. This encodes CASSPRRDTVTEAFF.

This clone was found a few times. V usage is TRBV5-4 and J usage is TRBJ2-2; 8 nucleotides agree with TRBD2. V was pared by 4 bases and J by 4 bases, with 6 bases of the junction left unmatched. The CDR3 loop spans 15 amino acids. CDR1 and CDR2 from the germline V gene are SGHNT and YYREEE (reference sequence). CDR3 amino acids: CASSGSGGGTGELFF. CDR3 in DNA: TGTGCCAGCAGCGGCTCGGGGGGGGGCACCGGGGAGCTGTTTTTT.

V and J are TRBV30 and TRBJ2-7, with D unresolved. This CDR3 spans 13 amino acids. Germline V gives CDR1 GTSNPN, CDR2 SVGIG (reference sequence). Trimming cost V 4 bases and J 3 bases, with 13 bases left between them. CDR3: CAWIADGLYEQYF. The CDR3 DNA reads TGTGCCTGGATAGCCGACGGCCTCTACGAGCAGTACTTC.

The chain is built from TRBV7-2 and TRBJ2-1; 7 bases map to TRBD2. CDR1 and CDR2 from the germline V gene are SGHTA and FQGNSA. The CDR3 is 13 residues long. V trimming: 5 bases; J trimming: 6 bases; junction bases outside the gene matches: 4. The CDR3 spells CASSRDYFNEQFF. CDR3 coding DNA: TGTGCCAGCAGCCGGGACTACTTCAATGAGCAGTTCTTC. The full variable domain, in which reference TRBV7-2 and TRBJ2-1 provide the parts outside the CDR3, is GAGVSQSPSNKVTEKGKDVELRCDPISGHTALYWYRQSLGQGLEFLIYFQGNSAPDKSGLPSDRFSAERTGGSVSTLTIQRTQQEDSAVYLCASSRDYFNEQFFGPGTRLTVL.

V gene TRBV6-1 combines with J gene TRBJ2-1, with TRBD2 matching over 7 bases. The CDR3 runs to 15 residues. Germline loops: CDR1 MNHNS, CDR2 SASEGT. J lost 5 bases, V lost 7 bases, and 11 bases had no gene match. The CDR3 sequence is CASTSGAAGDNEQFF. CDR3 DNA sequence: TGTGCCAGCACCTCAGGAGCGGCGGGGGACAATGAGCAGTTCTTC.

V gene TRBV19 combines with J gene TRBJ1-2; D possibly corresponds to TRBD1 (6 bases). V was pared by 10 bases and J by 0 bases, with 15 bases between. The length of the CDR3 is 14 residues. Germline V gene data show CDR1 as LNHDA and CDR2 as SQIVND (reference sequence). The CDR3 here is CATTGQKSNYGYTF. CDR3 bases: TGTGCCACTACAGGACAGAAATCTAACTATGGCTACACCTTC.

The V call is TRBV29-1, the J call TRBJ1-5; D might be TRBD1 (6 bases). This CDR3 region has 13 residues. Germline lookup yields CDR1 SQVTM and CDR2 ANQGSEA. The V end lost 7 bases, the J end lost 3 bases, and 13 bases lay between the germline ends. CDR3 sequence reads: CSAPDSPNQPQHF. For the CDR3, the DNA is TGCAGCGCCCCGGACAGCCCCAATCAGCCCCAGCATTTT.

V usage is TRBV4-2 and J usage is TRBJ1-1; 8 nucleotides line up with TRBD1. The CDR3 is 15 amino acids. V lost 5 bases to trimming and J lost 5 bases; unmatched junction nucleotides: 10. Germline CDR1 is LGHNA and CDR2 is YNFKEQ. CDR3 nucleotide sequence: TGTGCCAGCAGCTATTCAGGACAGGGAGGGACTGAAGCTTTCTTT. As protein: CASSYSGQGGTEAFF.

V is TRBV25-1 and J is TRBJ2-5, with 7 bases identical to TRBD2. The J call may be wrong; the DNA end is better matched by TRBJ2-7. This CDR3 has 12 residues. CDR1 MGHDK and CDR2 SYGVNS come from the germline V gene. The CDR3 nucleotides are TGTGCCAGCACCGGACTAGCCTACGAGCAGTACTTC. Its protein is CASTGLAYEQYF.

The genes are TRBV6-5 and TRBJ2-3; 9 bases align to TRBD1. V shed 6 bases and J 4 bases; nucleotides not matched to a gene: 8. In germline, CDR1 is MNHEY, CDR2 SVGAGI. CDR3 length: 15 residues. CDR3 nucleotide sequence: TGTGCCAGCAGCACCCGAACAGGGGGCGCAGATACGCAGTATTTT. This gives the protein CASSTRTGGADTQYF.

The genes are TRBV5-1 and TRBJ2-5; 8 bases are shared with TRBD2. Germline V gene lookup returns CDR1 SGHRS and CDR2 YFSETQ. Unmatched junction bases numbered 13, after V lost 2 bases and J lost 1 base. CDR3 length equals 18 residues. Here the CDR3 reads CASSLGLALGPLQETQYF. The CDR3 DNA is TGCGCCAGCAGCTTAGGACTAGCTTTGGGCCCACTCCAAGAGACCCAGTACTTC.

V and J are TRBV10-2 and TRBJ2-7, with 11 bases that match TRBD2. The CDR3 sequence is 14 residues long. J gave up 7 bases and V 6 bases, and 8 bases lay outside the gene matches. Germline lookup yields CDR1 WSHSY and CDR2 SAAADI. The CDR3 DNA reads as TGCGCCAGCAGGCAACTAGCGGGGGTGGGAGAGCAGTACTTC. It codes for CASRQLAGVGEQYF.

The chain carries TRBV2 and TRBJ2-1; TRBD2 might be the D (6 bases). The CDR3 loop spans 16 amino acids. Between the trimmed V and J ends, which lost 1 base and 7 bases, there was a span of 17 bases. Germline CDR1 SNHLY, CDR2 FYNNEI. DNA for the CDR3: TGTGCCAGCAGTGAAGTGGGCGGGGCCCCCCGGAATGAGCAGTTCTTC. Translating gives CASSEVGGAPRNEQFF.